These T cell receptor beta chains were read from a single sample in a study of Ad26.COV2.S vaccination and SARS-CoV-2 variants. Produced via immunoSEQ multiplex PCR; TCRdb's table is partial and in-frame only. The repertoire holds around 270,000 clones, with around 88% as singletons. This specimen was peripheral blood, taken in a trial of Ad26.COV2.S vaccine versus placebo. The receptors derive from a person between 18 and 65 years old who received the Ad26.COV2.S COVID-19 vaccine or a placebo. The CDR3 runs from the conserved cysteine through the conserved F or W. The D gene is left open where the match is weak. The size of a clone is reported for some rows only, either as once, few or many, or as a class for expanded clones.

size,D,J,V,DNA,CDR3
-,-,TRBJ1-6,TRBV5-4,TGTGCCAGCAGCTTAGGCCTCATGGGGTGGTCTAACTCACCCCTCCACTTT,CASSLGLMGWSNSPLHF
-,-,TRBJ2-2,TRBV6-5,TGTGCCAGCAGTTACGGGCCGGGGGGGGAGCTGTTTTTT,CASSYGPGGELFF
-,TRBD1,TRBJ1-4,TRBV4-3,TGCGCCAGCAGCCGAAGGACAGGGGAGGTAGGAAAACTGTTTTTT,CASSRRTGEVGKLFF
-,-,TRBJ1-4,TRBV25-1,TGTGCCAGCAGTCCCATTGCAACTAATGAAAAACTGTTTTTT,CASSPIATNEKLFF
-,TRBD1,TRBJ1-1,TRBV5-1,TGCGCCAGCAGCTTGACAGGGGGGAGCACTGAAGCTTTCTTT,CASSLTGGSTEAFF
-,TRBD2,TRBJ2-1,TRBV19,TGTGCCAGTAGTAATGGCGGGGGCTACAATGAGCAGTTCTTC,CASSNGGGYNEQFF
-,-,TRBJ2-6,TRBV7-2,TGTGCCAGCAGCTTACTTGCCGCTGGGGCCAACGTCCTGACTTTC,CASSLLAAGANVLTF
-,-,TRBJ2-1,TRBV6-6,TGTGCCAGCTCCCCGGCCAATGAGCAGTTCTTC,CASSPANEQFF
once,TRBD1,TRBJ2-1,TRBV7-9,TGTGCCAGCAGCTTGACCGACAGGGAAGTTTCTTACAATGAGCAGTTCTTC,CASSLTDREVSYNEQFF
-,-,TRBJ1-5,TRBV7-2,TGTGCCAGCAGCTTAGGATGGGCAGGGACCGGTACCCAGCATTTT,CASSLGWAGTGTQHF
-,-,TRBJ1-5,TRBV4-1,TGCGCCAGCAGCCCGGAGGGGTCAGGGTCCGGGCAGCCCCAGCATTTT,CASSPEGSGSGQPQHF
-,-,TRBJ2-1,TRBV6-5,TGTGCCAGCAGTTACTCGAGGCGGCCTACCTACAATGAGCAGTTCTTC,CASSYSRRPTYNEQFF
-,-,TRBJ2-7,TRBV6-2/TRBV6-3,TGTGCCAGCAGTTACCAGGGTTGGTCCGAGCAGTACTTC,CASSYQGWSEQYF
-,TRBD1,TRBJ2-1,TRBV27,TGTGCCAGCAGCCCCGGGACAGGGGCCTACAATGAGCAGTTCTTC,CASSPGTGAYNEQFF
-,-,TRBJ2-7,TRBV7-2,TGTGCCAGCAGCTTAGGCGGGAACAACTACGAGCAGTACTTC,CASSLGGNNYEQYF
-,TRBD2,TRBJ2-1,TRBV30,TGTGCCTTGAATAGCGGGAGACGCGATGAGCAGTTCTTC,CALNSGRRDEQFF
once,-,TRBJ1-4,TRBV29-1,TGCAGCGTCCGGACGGCCCTTAATGAAAAACTGTTTTTT,CSVRTALNEKLFF
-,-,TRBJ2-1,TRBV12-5,TGTGCTAGTGGATCCCGCTTACAGGCGTACAATGAGCAGTTCTTC,CASGSRLQAYNEQFF
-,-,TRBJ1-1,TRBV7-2,TGTGCCAGCAGCTTAGAAGGAGCGAACACTGAAGCTTTCTTT,CASSLEGANTEAFF
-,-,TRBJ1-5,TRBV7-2,TGTGCCAGCAGCTTAAACAGGCCCCCGAGGGGCAATCAGCCCCAGCATTTT,CASSLNRPPRGNQPQHF
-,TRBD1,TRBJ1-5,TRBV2,TGTGCCAGCGAATTCTTCACAGGGGGGGATCAGCCCCAGCATTTT,CASEFFTGGDQPQHF
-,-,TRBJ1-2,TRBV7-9,TGTGCCAGCAGCGTACTAAACGGGGACTTCTATGGCTACACCTTC,CASSVLNGDFYGYTF
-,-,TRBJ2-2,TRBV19,TGTGCCAGTAGTATGGTTCAGGACACCGGGGAGCTGTTTTTT,CASSMVQDTGELFF
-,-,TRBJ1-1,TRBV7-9,TGTGCCAGCAGCCGAGGGGAGAACACTGAAGCTTTCTTT,CASSRGENTEAFF
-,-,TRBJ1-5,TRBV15,TGTGCCACCAGCACTGTGCAGGGGTTGAGTCAGCCCCAGCATTTT,CATSTVQGLSQPQHF
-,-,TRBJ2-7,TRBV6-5,TGTGCCAGCAGTTACTCATCAGGGGAGAACTTCTACGAGCAGTACTTC,CASSYSSGENFYEQYF
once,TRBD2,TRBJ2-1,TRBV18,TGTGCCAGCTCCCCGACTAGCGGAGCCCTCTACAATGAGCAGTTCTTC,CASSPTSGALYNEQFF
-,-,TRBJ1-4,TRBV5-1,TGCGCCAGCAGCTTGGAGGGGCTCGAGGGTGAAAAACTGTTTTTT,CASSLEGLEGEKLFF
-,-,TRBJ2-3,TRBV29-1,TGCAGCGTTGGTAACCGCCATAGCACAGATACGCAGTATTTT,CSVGNRHSTDTQYF
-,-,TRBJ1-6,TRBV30,TGTGCCTGGAGTGTACAACATGGGAATTCACCCCTCCACTTT,CAWSVQHGNSPLHF
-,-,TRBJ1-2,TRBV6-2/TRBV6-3,TGTGCCAGCAGTTACTATCCCCCAGGGGTGGGTGGCTACACCTTC,CASSYYPPGVGGYTF
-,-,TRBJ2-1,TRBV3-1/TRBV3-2,TGTGCCAGCAGCCAAGCTGGGGGGTACAATGAGCAGTTCTTC,CASSQAGGYNEQFF
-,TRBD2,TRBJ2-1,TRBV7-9,TGTGCCAGCAGCTCGACTAGCGGGAAGGTCTTTGTTACTGAGCAGTTCTTC,CASSSTSGKVFVTEQFF
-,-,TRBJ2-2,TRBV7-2,TGTGCCAGCAGCCTAGCCGGGGAGCTGTTTTTT,CASSLAGELFF
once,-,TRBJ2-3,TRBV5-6,TGTGCCAGCAGCTCCTGGGAGACCACGCAGTATTTT,CASSSWETTQYF
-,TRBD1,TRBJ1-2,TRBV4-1,TGCGCCAGCAGCCAAGATGCATACACGCTTGGGACAGGGGACTATGGCTACACCTTC,CASSQDAYTLGTGDYGYTF
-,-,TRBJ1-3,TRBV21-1,TGTGCTAGCAGCAAAATTCGCGGAAACACCATATATTTT,CASSKIRGNTIYF
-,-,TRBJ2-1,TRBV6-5,TGTGCCAGCAGTTTCAGTCCCTACAACAATGAGCAGTTCTTC,CASSFSPYNNEQFF
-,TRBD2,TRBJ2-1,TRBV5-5,TGTGCCAGCAGCTTAGCGGGAGGGCCAAGCCATGAGCAGTTCTTC,CASSLAGGPSHEQFF
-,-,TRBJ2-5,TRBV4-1,TGCGCCAGCAGCCAAACAGGGCTAGCGGAGACCCAGTACTTC,CASSQTGLAETQYF
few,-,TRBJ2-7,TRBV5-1,TGCGCCAGCAGCTGGCGGGACTCAGCTGGGGAGCAGTACTTC,CASSWRDSAGEQYF
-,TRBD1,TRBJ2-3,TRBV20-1,TGCAGTGCTAGTCGACAGGGTATCACAGATACGCAGTATTTT,CSASRQGITDTQYF
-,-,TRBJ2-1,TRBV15,TGTGCCACCAGCAGCGCAGTGGCGGGGTATGAGCAGTTCTTC,CATSSAVAGYEQFF
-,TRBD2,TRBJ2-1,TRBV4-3,TGCGCCAGCAGCCAACGACTAGCGGGGGGGCCGTACAATGAGCAGTTCTTC,CASSQRLAGGPYNEQFF
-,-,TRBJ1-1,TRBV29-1,TGCAGCCCTTACAGGGACACTGAAGCTTTCTTT,CSPYRDTEAFF
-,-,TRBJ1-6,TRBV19,TGTGCCAGTAGTATTTTTGGGGGCGGACGAAATTCACCCCTCCACTTT,CASSIFGGGRNSPLHF
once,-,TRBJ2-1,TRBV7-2,TGTGCCAGCAGCTCCGGACGAAGCTCCTACAATGAGCAGTTCTTC,CASSSGRSSYNEQFF
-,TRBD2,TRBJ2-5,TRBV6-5,TGTGCCAGCAGTTACGGGAGGGTCTGGGAGACCCAGTACTTC,CASSYGRVWETQYF
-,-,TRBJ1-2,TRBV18,TGTGCCAGCTCACCAGAAGGGCGGGGGTATGGCTACACCTTC,CASSPEGRGYGYTF
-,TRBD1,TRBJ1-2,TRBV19,TGTGCCAGTGGACAGGGACTGAACTATGGCTACACCTTC,CASGQGLNYGYTF
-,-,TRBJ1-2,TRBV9,TGTGCCAGTTCGAGGCCGGGGGCGGACGGCTACACCTTC,CASSRPGADGYTF
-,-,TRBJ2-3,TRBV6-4,TGTGCCAGCAGTGACTTCTGGGGTACGCAGTATTTT,CASSDFWGTQYF
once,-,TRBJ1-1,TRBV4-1,TGCGCCAGCAGCCAAGATGGGGGGGGGAGGACTGAAGCTTTCTTT,CASSQDGGGRTEAFF
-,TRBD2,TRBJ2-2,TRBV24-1,TGTGCCACCCAGGGGACTAGCGGGAATGTCGGGGAGCTGTTTTTT,CATQGTSGNVGELFF
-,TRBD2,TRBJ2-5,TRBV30,TGTGCCTGGAGTGTAAGCGGGAGTGAGACCCAGTACTTC,CAWSVSGSETQYF
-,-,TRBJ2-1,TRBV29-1,TGCAGCGTTAATCGCGTTAGCAACAATGAGCAGTTCTTC,CSVNRVSNNEQFF
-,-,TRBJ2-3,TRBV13,TGTGCCAGCAAGCTCCCCGCAGAGTATACGCAGTATTTT,CASKLPAEYTQYF
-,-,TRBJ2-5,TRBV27,TGTGCCAGCAGTTTCTCGGGCCTCCCCCAAGGGGCCCAGTACTTC,CASSFSGLPQGAQYF